The TCR beta chain under discussion was sequenced for a study of blood T cell repertoires in COVID-19. Study-level information: Sites in the United States, Italy and Spain provided acute and convalescent COVID-19 samples. From T cells, B-cell-depleted T cells, or PBMCs came the material, which was cDNA or gDNA.

The germline V gene encodes CDR1 MNHEY and CDR2 SVGAGI. The CDR3 totals 14 residues. Between the trimmed V and J ends, which lost 2 bases and 5 bases, there was a span of 10 bases. In the original analysis: How many nucleated cells were present was estimated from reference gene primer amplification. The repertoire was sequenced with immunoSEQ multiplex PCR; TCRdb's copy has only in-frame clones and lacks some. V, J and clone size were drawn from that table, and D and trimming were deduced from the DNA. The repertoire holds fewer than 300,000 clones, with around 90% as singletons. The sequence was collected from a woman in her twenties or thirties with acute or convalescent COVID-19. V is TRBV6-5 and J is TRBJ1-3; no clear D. Material for sequencing was peripheral blood. The CDR3 spells CASSYAGRRNTIYF. CDR3 DNA: TGTGCCAGCAGTTACGCGGGCAGGAGAAACACCATATATTTT.